The subject of this entry is one TCR beta chain. The read comes to an end 3 residues before the CDR3 does, leaving the germline J gene to fill in the end. CDR3 length: 16 residues. Per germline, CDR1 MRHNA and CDR2 SNTAGT. Trimming at V came to 5 bases and at J to 6 bases, leaving 9 bases not matched to a gene. This entry is derived from a study of T cells in women clearing cervical HPV infection. Study context: Blood came at first lesion visit for cases, post-clearance for controls.

Only in-frame clones appear in the TCRdb table, and some are missing; sequencing was by immunoSEQ multiplex PCR. This sample's clone table lists about 37,000 clones. The chain has TRBV6-4 and TRBJ2-1, with TRBD2 matching over 11 bases. Material: blood buffy coat. This TCR derives from a woman between 18 and 70 years old with a cervical HPV16 infection that either progressed to CIN3+ or cleared (not recorded which). The CDR3 is CASSLAGGPYPNEQFF. The part of the CDR3 DNA that was read is TGTGCCAGCAGTCTAGCGGGAGGACCATACCCCAATGAG.